This TCR beta chain was profiled in a study of persistence of HIV-infected CD4 T cells. Sequencing used immunoSEQ version 4 in survey mode. The method was immunoSEQ multiplex PCR; TCRdb's version includes in-frame clones alone and lacks a portion of them. This sample has 15,000 to 20,000 clones, with about two thirds found just once. Cells were stimulated with CMV-infected fibroblast lysates at roughly 10 ug/mL. Responding CD4+ T cells were sorted by upregulation of both CD40 ligand and CD69. Inclusion required CMV-positive serology and CD4+ counts above 400 cells/uL. In the case of this clone: Its antigen is not identified.

The sample consisted of CD4+ T cells sorted from PBMCs after approximately 19-hour stimulation, taken from a patient who received antiretroviral therapy. This receptor was identified in an adult woman with HIV who was CMV-seropositive.

As DNA, the CDR3 is TGCAGCGTTGCCACGACGGGGTCCTACAATGAGCAGTTCTTC. It codes for CSVATTGSYNEQFF. The J gene is TRBJ2-1, the V gene TRBV29-1, with TRBD2 as a possible D gene (5 bases). CDR1 is SQVTM and CDR2 is ANQGSEA in the germline V gene. The CDR3 runs 14 residues. V was shortened by 4 bases and J by 1 base, with 11 bases between the two germline ends.